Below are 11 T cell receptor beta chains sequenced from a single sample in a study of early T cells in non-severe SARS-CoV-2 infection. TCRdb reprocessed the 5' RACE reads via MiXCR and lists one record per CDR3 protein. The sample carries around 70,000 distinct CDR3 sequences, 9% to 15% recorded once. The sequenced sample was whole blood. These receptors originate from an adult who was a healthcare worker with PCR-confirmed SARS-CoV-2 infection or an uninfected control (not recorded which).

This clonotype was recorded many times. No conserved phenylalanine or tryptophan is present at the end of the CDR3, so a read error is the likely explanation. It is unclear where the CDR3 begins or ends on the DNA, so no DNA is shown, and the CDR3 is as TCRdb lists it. The CDR3 reads CASSYSTKFG. The chain is built from TRBV6-6 and TRBJ2-1. The CDR3 is 10 amino acids in total, end residues counted. The germline CDR1 and CDR2 sequences are MNHNY and SVGAGI (reference sequence).

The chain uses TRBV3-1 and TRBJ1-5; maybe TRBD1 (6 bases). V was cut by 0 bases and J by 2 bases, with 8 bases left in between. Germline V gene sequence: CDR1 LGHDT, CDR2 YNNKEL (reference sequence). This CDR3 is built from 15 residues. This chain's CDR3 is CASSQDRGRNQPQHF. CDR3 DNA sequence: TGTGCCAGCAGCCAAGACAGGGGACGCAATCAGCCCCAGCATTTT.

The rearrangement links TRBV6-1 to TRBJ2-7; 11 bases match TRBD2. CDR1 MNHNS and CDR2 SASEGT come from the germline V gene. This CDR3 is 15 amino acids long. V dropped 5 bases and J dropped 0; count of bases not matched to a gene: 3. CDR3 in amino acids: CASSTSGGSSYEQYF. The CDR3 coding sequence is TGTGCCAGCAGTACTAGCGGGGGTTCCTCCTACGAGCAGTACTTC.

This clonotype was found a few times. CDR3 in DNA: TGTGCCAGCAGTGGAGATCCAGGGGGCGCAGCCTACGAGCAGTACTTC. It specifies CASSGDPGGAAYEQYF. The genes are TRBV6-5 and TRBJ2-7, with 8 bases that match TRBD1. Losses at the gene ends were 5 bases for V and 2 bases for J; bases not matched to a gene: 11. CDR1 and CDR2 from the germline V gene are MNHEY and SVGAGI. This CDR3 is built from 16 residues.

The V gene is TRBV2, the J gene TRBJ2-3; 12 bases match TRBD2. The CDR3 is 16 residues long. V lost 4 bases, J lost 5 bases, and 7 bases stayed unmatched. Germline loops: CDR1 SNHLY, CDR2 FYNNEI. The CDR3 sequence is CASSGGGLAGRDTQYF. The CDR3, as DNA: TGTGCCAGCAGTGGGGGAGGACTAGCGGGGAGAGATACGCAGTATTTT. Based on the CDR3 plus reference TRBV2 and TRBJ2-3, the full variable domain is EPEVTQTPSHQVTQMGQEVILRCVPISNHLYFYWYRQILGQKVEFLVSFYNNEISEKSEIFDDQFSVERPDGSNFTLKIRSTKLEDSAMYFCASSGGGLAGRDTQYFGPGTRLTVL.

This CDR3 is CASSPTSRTGKSSYNEQFF. The CDR3 DNA follows: TGTGCCAGCAGCCCAACAAGCCGGACGGGAAAGAGCTCCTACAATGAGCAGTTCTTC. The chain links TRBV11-2 to TRBJ2-1; maybe TRBD2 (5 bases). The germline gives CDR1 SGHAT, CDR2 FQNNGV. Trimming left V 5 bases short and J 0 bases short, with 23 bases between. The length of the CDR3 is 19 residues.

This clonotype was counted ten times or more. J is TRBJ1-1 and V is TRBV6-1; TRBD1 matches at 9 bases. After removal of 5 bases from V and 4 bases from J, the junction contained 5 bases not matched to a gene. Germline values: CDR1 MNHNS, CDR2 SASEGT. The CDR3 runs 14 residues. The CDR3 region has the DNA TGTGCCAGCAGTCCACAGGGGGCTTTCACTGAAGCTTTCTTT. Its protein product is CASSPQGAFTEAFF.

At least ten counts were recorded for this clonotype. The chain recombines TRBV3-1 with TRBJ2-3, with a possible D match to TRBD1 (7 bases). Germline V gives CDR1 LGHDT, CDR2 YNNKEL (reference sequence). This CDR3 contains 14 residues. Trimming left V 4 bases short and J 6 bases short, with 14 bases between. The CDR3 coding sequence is TGTGCCAGCAGCCGACTAGGGGGCGACGATACGCAGTATTTT. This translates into CASSRLGGDDTQYF.

The CDR3 DNA reads as TGCGCCAGCAGAGCCCGACAGGGGTCCGCAGATACGCAGTATTTT. It translates to CASRARQGSADTQYF. The chain has TRBV5-1 and TRBJ2-3; TRBD1 aligns across 8 bases. The germline V gene has CDR1 SGHRS and CDR2 YFSETQ. There are 15 residues in the CDR3. Trimming took 5 bases from V and 4 from J; bases not matched to a gene: 9.

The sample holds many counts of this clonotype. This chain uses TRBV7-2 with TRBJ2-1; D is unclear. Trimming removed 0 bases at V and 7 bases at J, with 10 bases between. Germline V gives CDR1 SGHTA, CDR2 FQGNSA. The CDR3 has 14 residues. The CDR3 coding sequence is TGTGCCAGCAGCTTAGCCGCCGTCTCGAATGAGCAGTTCTTC. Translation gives CASSLAAVSNEQFF.

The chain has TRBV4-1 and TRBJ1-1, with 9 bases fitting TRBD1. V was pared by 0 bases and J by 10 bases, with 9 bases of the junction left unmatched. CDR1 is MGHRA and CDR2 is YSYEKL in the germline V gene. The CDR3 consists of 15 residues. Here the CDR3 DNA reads TGCGCCAGCAGCCAAGATAGGGACAGGGAGGTGAGAGCTTTCTTT. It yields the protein CASSQDRDREVRAFF.